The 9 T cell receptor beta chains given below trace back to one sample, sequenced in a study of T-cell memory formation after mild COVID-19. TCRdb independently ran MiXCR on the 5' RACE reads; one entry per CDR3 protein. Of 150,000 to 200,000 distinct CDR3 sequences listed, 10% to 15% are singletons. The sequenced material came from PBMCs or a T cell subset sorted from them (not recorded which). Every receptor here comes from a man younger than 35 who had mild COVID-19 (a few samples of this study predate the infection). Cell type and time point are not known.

The CDR3 region has the DNA TGTGCCAGCAGCCAGAGACAGTGGAACACTGAAGCTTTCTTT. Amino acid sequence: CASSQRQWNTEAFF. This rearrangement joins TRBV6-6 to TRBJ1-1; the D gene is possibly TRBD1 (5 bases). Trimming shortened V by 6 bases and J by 1 base, and 12 bases separated the two germline ends. This CDR3 has 14 amino acids. Germline V gene sequence: CDR1 MNHNY, CDR2 SVGAGI (reference sequence).

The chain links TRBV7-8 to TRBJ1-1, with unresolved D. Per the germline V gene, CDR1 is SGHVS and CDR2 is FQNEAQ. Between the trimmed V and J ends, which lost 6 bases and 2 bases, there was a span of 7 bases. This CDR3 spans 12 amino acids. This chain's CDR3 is CASRGRNTEAFF. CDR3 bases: TGTGCCAGCAGAGGCCGAAACACTGAAGCTTTCTTT. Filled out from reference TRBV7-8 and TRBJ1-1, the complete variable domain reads GAGVSQSPRYKVAKRGQDVALRCDPISGHVSLFWYQQALGQGPEFLTYFQNEAQLDKSGLPSDRFFAERPEGSVSTLKIQRTQQEDSAVYLCASRGRNTEAFFGQGTRLTVV.

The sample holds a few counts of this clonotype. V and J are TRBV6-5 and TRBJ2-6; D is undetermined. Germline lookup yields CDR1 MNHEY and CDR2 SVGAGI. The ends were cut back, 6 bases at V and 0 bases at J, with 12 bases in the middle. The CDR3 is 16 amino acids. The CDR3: CASRPRFSSGANVLTF. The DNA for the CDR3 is TGTGCCAGCAGGCCTAGGTTTAGCTCTGGGGCCAACGTCCTGACTTTC.

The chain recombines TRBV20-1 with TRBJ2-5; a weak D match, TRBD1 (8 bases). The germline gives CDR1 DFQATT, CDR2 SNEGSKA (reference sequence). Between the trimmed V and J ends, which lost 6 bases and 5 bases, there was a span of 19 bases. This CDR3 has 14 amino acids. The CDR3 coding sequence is TGCAGTGCGCGGACAGGGAGGGGGGAGGAGACCCAGTACTTC. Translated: CSARTGRGEETQYF.

Written as DNA, the CDR3 is TGTGCCAGTATGACCCCAGGGGCGAGCTATGGCTACACCTTC. Amino acids: CASMTPGASYGYTF. The rearrangement joins TRBV12-3 or TRBV12-4 to TRBJ1-2; D is perhaps TRBD1 (6 bases). Trimming left V 9 bases short and J 4 bases short, with 18 bases between. This CDR3 is 14 amino acids long.

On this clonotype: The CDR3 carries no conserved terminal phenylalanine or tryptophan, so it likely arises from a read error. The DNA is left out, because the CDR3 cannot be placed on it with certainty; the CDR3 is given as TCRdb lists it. CDR3 protein: CASSLGWGAVGI. The V and J genes are TRBV11-2 and TRBJ2-3; the table's TRBD1 call for D was not verified on the DNA. The germline CDR1 and CDR2 sequences are SGHAT and FQNNGV. The CDR3 is 12 amino acids in total, end residues counted.

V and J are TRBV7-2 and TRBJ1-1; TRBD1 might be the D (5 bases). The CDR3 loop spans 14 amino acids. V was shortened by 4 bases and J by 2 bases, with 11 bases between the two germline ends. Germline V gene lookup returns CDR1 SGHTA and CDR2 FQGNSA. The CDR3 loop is CASSWGRSNTEAFF. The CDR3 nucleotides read TGTGCCAGCAGCTGGGGACGGAGCAACACTGAAGCTTTCTTT.

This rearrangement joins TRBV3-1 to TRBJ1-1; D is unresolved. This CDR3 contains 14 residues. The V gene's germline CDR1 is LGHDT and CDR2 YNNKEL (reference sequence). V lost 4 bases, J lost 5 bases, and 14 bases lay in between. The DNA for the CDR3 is TGTGCCAGCAGCCCAAACTCGGGTCGGACTGAAGCTTTCTTT. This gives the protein CASSPNSGRTEAFF.

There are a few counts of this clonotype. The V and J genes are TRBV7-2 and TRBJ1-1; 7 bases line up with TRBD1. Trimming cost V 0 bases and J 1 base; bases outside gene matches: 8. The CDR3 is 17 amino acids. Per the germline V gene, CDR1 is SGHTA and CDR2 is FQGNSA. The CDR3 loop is CASSLAGQGGENTEAFF. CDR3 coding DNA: TGTGCCAGCAGCTTAGCCGGCCAGGGGGGTGAGAACACTGAAGCTTTCTTT. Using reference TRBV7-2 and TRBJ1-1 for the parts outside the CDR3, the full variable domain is GAGVSQSPSNKVTEKGKDVELRCDPISGHTALYWYRQSLGQGLEFLIYFQGNSAPDKSGLPSDRFSAERTGGSVSTLTIQRTQQEDSAVYLCASSLAGQGGENTEAFFGQGTRLTVV.